Following are 31 T cell receptor beta chains from one sample sequenced in a study of T cell repertoires in cytomegalovirus infection. TCRdb analysed the reads with MiXCR anew, one entry per CDR3 protein. The table shows about 100,000 distinct CDR3 sequences, with about 25% occurring only once. Sequenced sample: CD8+ T cells from PBMCs. The source is a human donor in good health (CMV status not recorded). Some clones in this sample may be carry-over from other donors' samples.

This clonotype has more than one count but fewer than ten. The CDR3 sequence: CATLGLGSSYEQYF. CDR3 in DNA: TGTGCCACCCTCGGACTGGGAAGCTCCTACGAGCAGTACTTC. The rearrangement links TRBV6-1 to TRBJ2-7, with D perhaps TRBD2 (5 bases). Germline CDR1 and CDR2: MNHNS and SASEGT. V gave up 10 bases and J gave up 0 bases, with 16 bases separating them. This CDR3 comprises 14 residues.

V is TRBV28 and J is TRBJ2-7, with TRBD1 as a possible D gene (6 bases). Germline CDR1 is MDHEN and CDR2 is SYDVKM. The CDR3 sequence is 13 residues long. The ends were cut back, 8 bases at V and 1 base at J, with 12 bases in the middle. The CDR3 loop is CASGRTESYEQYF. In DNA, the CDR3 is TGTGCCAGCGGTCGGACAGAATCCTACGAGCAGTACTTC.

This clonotype was seen a single time. The rearrangement uses TRBV24-1 and TRBJ1-1; 9 bases are shared with TRBD1. This CDR3 is 16 amino acids long. J lost 1 base, V lost 5 bases, and 7 bases had no gene match. Germline CDR1 KGHDR, CDR2 SFDVKD. CDR3 amino acids: CATSAGTGPQNTEAFF. In nucleotides, the CDR3 is TGTGCCACCAGTGCCGGGACAGGGCCCCAGAACACTGAAGCTTTCTTT.

CDR3 DNA: TGTGCCAGCAGTGTGACAGGGGTAGGAGCCAAAAACATTCAGTACTTC. This translates into CASSVTGVGAKNIQYF. The chain carries TRBV28 and TRBJ2-4; TRBD1 matches 8 bases. J lost 0 bases, V lost 5 bases, and 6 bases had no gene match. Germline V CDR1 and CDR2: MDHEN, SYDVKM. This CDR3 contains 16 residues.

This clonotype showed up many times. V gene TRBV7-2 combines with J gene TRBJ2-2; D not resolved. The length of the CDR3 is 11 residues. Trimming took off 4 bases at V and 13 bases at J, with 10 bases between the two ends. CDR1 is SGHTA, CDR2 FQGNSA, per germline. Written as DNA, the CDR3 is TGTGCCAGCAGCTCCCCCTTGGCGCTGTTTTTT. It specifies CASSSPLALFF.

This clonotype has a count of ten or more. The chain recombines TRBV7-2 with TRBJ1-5; 8 nucleotides agree with TRBD1. V lost 2 bases, J lost 7 bases, and 7 bases stayed unmatched. This CDR3 is built from 15 residues. Germline CDR1 is SGHTA and CDR2 is FQGNSA. CDR3 residues: CASSLNGQGSQPQHF. In DNA form, the CDR3 reads TGTGCCAGCAGCTTAAATGGACAGGGAAGCCAGCCCCAGCATTTT.

This chain links TRBV28 with TRBJ2-7; TRBD1 matches at 8 bases. The trim removed 5 bases at V and 3 bases at J, leaving 6 bases unmatched. Germline values: CDR1 MDHEN, CDR2 SYDVKM. The CDR3 runs 14 residues. CDR3 in amino acids: CASSAPGTGYEQYF. In DNA, the CDR3 is TGTGCCAGCAGTGCCCCCGGGACAGGCTACGAGCAGTACTTC.

This clonotype showed up many times. The rearrangement uses TRBV4-3 and TRBJ1-1, with 9 nucleotides matching TRBD1. J was trimmed by 4 bases and V by 0 bases; bases with no gene match: 3. CDR1 and CDR2 (germline): LGHNA, YSLEER. This CDR3 has 15 amino acids. The CDR3 DNA is TGCGCCAGCAGCCAAGATTTGACAGGGGGCACTGAAGCTTTCTTT. Encoded protein: CASSQDLTGGTEAFF.

The chain carries TRBV12-3 or TRBV12-4 and TRBJ2-3, with TRBD1 identical over 7 bases. The CDR3 length is 15 residues. Trimming at V came to 10 bases and at J to 4 bases, leaving 14 bases not matched to a gene. The CDR3 DNA reads as TGTGCCATCGACCTACAGGGGAGCACGGCAGATACGCAGTATTTT. Protein product: CAIDLQGSTADTQYF.

Only a few counts were recorded for this clonotype. Here the CDR3 omits its conserved ending phenylalanine or tryptophan, so a read error is the likely source. The DNA is left out, because the CDR3 cannot be placed on it with certainty; the CDR3 is given as TCRdb lists it. The chain is built from TRBV20-1 and TRBJ1-2; no DNA check was done on the table's D call, TRBD1. Germline lookup yields CDR1 DFQATT and CDR2 SNEGSKA (reference sequence). The CDR3 length equals 11 residues, ends included. CDR3 sequence: CSARDLGGAPV.

The CDR3 spells CASRSGTGVSEQYF. The DNA of the CDR3 is TGTGCCAGCAGATCCGGGACAGGGGTCTCCGAGCAGTACTTC. The chain uses TRBV7-6 and TRBJ2-7; 10 bases align to TRBD1. Germline V gene data show CDR1 as SGHVS and CDR2 as FNYEAQ. The CDR3 loop spans 14 amino acids. The junction had 8 bases not matched to a gene; V was cut back by 6 bases and J by 6 bases.

This sequence joins TRBV5-6 and TRBJ1-1; D is undetermined. Per germline, CDR1 SGHDT and CDR2 YYEEEE. Trimming left V 2 bases short and J 2 bases short, with 10 bases between. The CDR3 totals 14 residues. In DNA form, the CDR3 reads TGTGCCAGCAGCTTAGGCGTCCCAAACACTGAAGCTTTCTTT. It specifies CASSLGVPNTEAFF.

This clonotype was detected many times. The chain recombines TRBV11-2 with TRBJ2-7, with TRBD1 identical over 8 bases. Trimming at V came to 5 bases and at J to 2 bases, leaving 11 bases not matched to a gene. This CDR3 contains 16 residues. Germline assignment: CDR1 SGHAT and CDR2 FQNNGV. The chain's CDR3 is CASSPEARTGTYEQYF. The CDR3 DNA follows: TGTGCCAGCAGCCCAGAGGCAAGGACAGGGACCTACGAGCAGTACTTC. The full variable domain, its missing parts supplied by reference TRBV11-2 and TRBJ2-7, is EAGVAQSPRYKIIEKRQSVAFWCNPISGHATLYWYQQILGQGPKLLIQFQNNGVVDDSQLPKDRFSAERLKGVDSTLKIQPAKLEDSAVYLCASSPEARTGTYEQYFGPGTRLTVT.

The CDR3 here is CASSLGRDPYNEQFF. The CDR3 region has the DNA TGTGCCAGCAGCTTGGGGCGGGATCCCTACAATGAGCAGTTCTTC. The rearrangement links TRBV7-9 to TRBJ2-1; D perhaps matches TRBD2 (6 bases). Trimming shortened V by 3 bases and J by 2 bases, and 11 bases separated the two germline ends. The CDR3 consists of 15 residues. The germline V gene encodes CDR1 SEHNR and CDR2 FQNEAQ (reference sequence).

The J gene is TRBJ2-7, the V gene TRBV5-4; weak D call: TRBD2 (6 bases). Per the germline V gene, CDR1 is SGHNT and CDR2 is YYREEE (reference sequence). V was shortened by 4 bases and J by 2 bases, with 16 bases between the two germline ends. CDR3 length: 15 amino acids. The DNA for the CDR3 is TGTGCCAGCAGCGCTCCGGGGGAAGGGACCTACGAGCAGTACTTC. Translated: CASSAPGEGTYEQYF.

This clonotype was picked up a small number of times. This rearrangement joins TRBV20-1 to TRBJ1-1, with 8 bases lining up with TRBD1. J was trimmed by 0 bases and V by 5 bases; bases with no gene match: 8. Germline V gene lookup returns CDR1 DFQATT and CDR2 SNEGSKA (reference sequence). The CDR3 spans 15 residues. The CDR3 bases are TGCAGTGCTGACTCAGGACAGGGATTGAACACTGAAGCTTTCTTT. Residues: CSADSGQGLNTEAFF.

About this clonotype itself: A read error may explain this, as a much larger clone is one base away. V is TRBV3-1 and J is TRBJ2-1, with D tentatively TRBD1 or TRBD2 (5 bases each). CDR1 is LGHDT, CDR2 YNNKEL, per germline (reference sequence). The CDR3 totals 16 residues. CDR3 bases: TGTCCCAGCAGCCAAGAGAGGGGCAGCTCCTACAATGAGCAGTTCTTC. This gives the protein CPSSQERGSSYNEQFF.

Here the CDR3 reads CASFLEDSPWGYTF. CDR3 sequence (DNA): TGTGCCAGCTTCCTCGAGGACAGCCCTTGGGGCTACACCTTC. The chain uses TRBV28 and TRBJ1-2, with D maybe TRBD1 (6 bases). V lost 8 bases and J lost 8, with 21 bases in between. CDR1 is MDHEN and CDR2 is SYDVKM in the germline V gene. The CDR3 is 14 amino acids.

V usage is TRBV11-2 and J usage is TRBJ1-6; weak D call: TRBD1 (5 bases). CDR3 length: 15 amino acids. The V gene's germline CDR1 is SGHAT and CDR2 FQNNGV. The V end lost 6 bases, the J end lost 7 bases, and 16 bases lay between the germline ends. CDR3 DNA sequence: TGTGCCAGCAGTGATGCCTGGGGACTAAATTCACCCCTCCACTTT. Translating gives CASSDAWGLNSPLHF. The complete variable domain, with remaining parts taken from reference TRBV11-2 and TRBJ1-6, reads EAGVAQSPRYKIIEKRQSVAFWCNPISGHATLYWYQQILGQGPKLLIQFQNNGVVDDSQLPKDRFSAERLKGVDSTLKIQPAKLEDSAVYLCASSDAWGLNSPLHFGNGTRLTVT.

V usage is TRBV20-1 and J usage is TRBJ1-6; 9 bases line up with TRBD1. The CDR3 totals 15 residues. From germline, CDR1 is DFQATT and CDR2 SNEGSKA (reference sequence). The junction had 7 bases not matched to a gene; V was cut back by 0 bases and J by 10 bases. The CDR3 protein is CSARERGQGSSPLHF. The DNA of the CDR3 is TGCAGTGCTAGAGAGAGGGGACAGGGATCGTCACCCCTCCACTTT.

This rearrangement joins TRBV4-3 to TRBJ2-1, with a tentative D call TRBD2 (5 bases). Germline V gene sequence: CDR1 LGHNA, CDR2 YSLEER. V lost 4 bases, J lost 6 bases, and 16 bases lay in between. The CDR3 spans 15 residues. CDR3 sequence: CASSLREGSLNEQFF. The CDR3 DNA sequence: TGCGCCAGCAGCCTCCGGGAAGGTTCCCTCAATGAGCAGTTCTTC.

CDR3 sequence reads: CASSRGRNEKLFF. DNA for the CDR3: TGTGCCAGCAGCCGGGGGAGGAATGAAAAACTGTTTTTT. The chain links TRBV5-6 to TRBJ1-4, with D tentatively TRBD1 (5 bases). The CDR3 runs 13 residues. The germline V gene encodes CDR1 SGHDT and CDR2 YYEEEE. V was cut by 4 bases and J by 5 bases, with 9 bases left in between.

This clonotype has only a few counts. The J gene is TRBJ2-7, the V gene TRBV19; 12 bases are shared with TRBD2. From germline, CDR1 is LNHDA and CDR2 SQIVND (reference sequence). This CDR3 has 16 residues. The junction had 3 bases not matched to a gene; V was cut back by 0 bases and J by 3 bases. In nucleotides, the CDR3 is TGTGCCAGTAGTATAGACGGACTAGCGGGACTCTACGAGCAGTACTTC. Its translation: CASSIDGLAGLYEQYF.

This clonotype was found many times. The genes are TRBV28 and TRBJ1-3; 8 bases agree with TRBD1. The CDR3 is made up of 17 amino acids. Germline V lookup: CDR1 MDHEN, CDR2 SYDVKM. Unmatched junction bases numbered 14, after V lost 6 bases and J lost 4 bases. The CDR3 DNA reads TGTGCCAGCAGGCCCGGGACAGGCCCTTCGGAGGGAAACACCATATATTTT. It translates to CASRPGTGPSEGNTIYF.

This clonotype appeared many times. The chain uses TRBV29-1 and TRBJ1-5; the match to TRBD1 covers 11 bases. Losses at the gene ends were 4 bases for V and 0 bases for J; bases not matched to a gene: 11. Per the germline V gene, CDR1 is SQVTM and CDR2 is ANQGSEA. The CDR3 is 18 residues long. CDR3 sequence: CSVAGTGGERYSNQPQHF. CDR3 nucleotide sequence: TGCAGCGTTGCCGGGACAGGGGGAGAGAGATATAGCAATCAGCCCCAGCATTTT.

The chain joins TRBV11-2 to TRBJ2-7; tentatively, D is TRBD1 (5 bases). With 0 bases removed from V and 6 bases from J, the gap between germline ends came to 18 bases. Germline V lookup: CDR1 SGHAT, CDR2 FQNNGV. The CDR3 runs to 16 residues. The CDR3, as DNA: TGTGCCAGCAGCTTAGAGGGGCGTGATTCAGTCCGCGAGCAGTACTTC. It is translated as CASSLEGRDSVREQYF. The full variable domain, with the rest looked up from reference TRBV11-2 and TRBJ2-7, is EAGVAQSPRYKIIEKRQSVAFWCNPISGHATLYWYQQILGQGPKLLIQFQNNGVVDDSQLPKDRFSAERLKGVDSTLKIQPAKLEDSAVYLCASSLEGRDSVREQYFGPGTRLTVT.

In its sample, this clonotype was seen a few times. The chain carries TRBV29-1 and TRBJ2-2; a possible D gene is TRBD2 (5 bases). Trimming removed 1 base from V and 1 base from J, with 10 bases in between. The CDR3 runs 15 residues. Germline-derived CDR1 and CDR2 are SQVTM and ANQGSEA. The DNA for the CDR3 is TGCAGCGTTGAAGGACGACGGGGGAACACCGGGGAGCTGTTTTTT. It specifies CSVEGRRGNTGELFF.

Notes on this clonotype: A much more abundant neighbour one base away suggests this may be a read error. The V and J genes are TRBV7-6 and TRBJ2-3; D remains ambiguous. This CDR3 is built from 18 residues. Germline CDR1 SGHVS, CDR2 FNYEAQ. V dropped 0 bases and J dropped 0 bases, with 16 bases sitting between them. This chain's CDR3 is CASSLADPWLTSTDTQYF. The CDR3 DNA is TGTGCCAGCAGCTTAGCGGATCCCTGGCTAACTAGCACAGATACGCAGTATTTT.

This clonotype was seen many times. The J gene is TRBJ1-1, the V gene TRBV2, with 7 bases that match TRBD1. The V gene's germline CDR1 is SNHLY and CDR2 FYNNEI. The CDR3 runs to 13 residues. V lost 6 bases to trimming and J lost 8 bases; unmatched junction nucleotides: 9. CDR3 sequence: CASRPDRAGEAFF. CDR3 sequence (DNA): TGTGCCAGCAGACCTGACAGGGCTGGGGAAGCTTTCTTT.

The chain couples TRBV6-2 or TRBV6-3 to TRBJ2-3; D call uncertain. The CDR3 has 12 residues. Germline V gives CDR1 MNHEY, CDR2 SVGEGT. The V end lost 4 bases, the J end lost 5 bases, and 7 bases lay between the germline ends. As DNA, the CDR3 is TGTGCCAGCAGTTCCGTCTTAGATACGCAGTATTTT. It codes for CASSSVLDTQYF.

This clonotype appeared a few times. The rearrangement uses TRBV4-2 and TRBJ2-1; D is uncertain. The germline V gene encodes CDR1 LGHNA and CDR2 YNFKEQ. V shed 0 bases and J shed 9 bases, with 9 bases lying between them. The CDR3 is made up of 13 amino acids. The DNA for the CDR3 is TGTGCCAGCAGCCAAGATCGCAGCGCTGAGCAGTTCTTC. Amino acid sequence: CASSQDRSAEQFF.